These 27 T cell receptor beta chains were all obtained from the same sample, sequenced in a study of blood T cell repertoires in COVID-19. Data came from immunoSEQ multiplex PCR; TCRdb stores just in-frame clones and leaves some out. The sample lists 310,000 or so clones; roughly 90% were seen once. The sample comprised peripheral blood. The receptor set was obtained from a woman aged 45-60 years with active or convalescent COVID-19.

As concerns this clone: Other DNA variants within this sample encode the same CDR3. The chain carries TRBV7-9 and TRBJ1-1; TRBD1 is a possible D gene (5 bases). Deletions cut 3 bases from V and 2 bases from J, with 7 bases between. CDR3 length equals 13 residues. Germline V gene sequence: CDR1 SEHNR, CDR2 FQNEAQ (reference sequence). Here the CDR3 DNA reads TGTGCCAGCAGCTTCCAGGGAAACACTGAAGCTTTCTTT. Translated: CASSFQGNTEAFF.

The CDR3 loop is CAISDAGNYGYTF. DNA for the CDR3: TGTGCCATCAGTGATGCCGGGAACTATGGCTACACCTTC. This chain connects TRBV10-3 to TRBJ1-2; no reliable D call. This CDR3 has 13 amino acids. The V and J ends lost 3 bases and 2 bases respectively, with 7 bases between them. In germline, CDR1 is ENHRY, CDR2 SYGVKD.

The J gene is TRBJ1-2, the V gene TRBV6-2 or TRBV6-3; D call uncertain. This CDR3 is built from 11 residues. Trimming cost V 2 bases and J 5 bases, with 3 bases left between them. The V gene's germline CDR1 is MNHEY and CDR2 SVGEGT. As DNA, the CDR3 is TGTGCCAGCAGTTACGAGTATGGCTACACCTTC. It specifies CASSYEYGYTF.

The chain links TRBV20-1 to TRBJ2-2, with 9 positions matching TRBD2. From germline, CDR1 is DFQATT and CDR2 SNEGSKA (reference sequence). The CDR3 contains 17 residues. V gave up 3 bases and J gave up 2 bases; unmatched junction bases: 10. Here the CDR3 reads CSASRASTSGNTGELFF. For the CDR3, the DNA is TGCAGTGCTAGTCGGGCTTCGACTAGCGGTAACACCGGGGAGCTGTTTTTT.

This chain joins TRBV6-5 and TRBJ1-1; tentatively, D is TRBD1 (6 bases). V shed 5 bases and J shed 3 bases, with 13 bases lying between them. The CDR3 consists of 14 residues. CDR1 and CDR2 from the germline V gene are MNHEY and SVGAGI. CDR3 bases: TGTGCCAGCAGTACAGGGTTCAGCCACACTGAAGCTTTCTTT. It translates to CASSTGFSHTEAFF.

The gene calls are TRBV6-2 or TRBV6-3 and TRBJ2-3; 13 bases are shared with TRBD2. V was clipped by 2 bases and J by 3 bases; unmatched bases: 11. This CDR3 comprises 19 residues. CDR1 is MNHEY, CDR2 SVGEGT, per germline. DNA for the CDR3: TGTGCCAGCAGTTACCCGACTAGCGGGGGGCCTGGCAAAACAGATACGCAGTATTTT. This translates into CASSYPTSGGPGKTDTQYF.

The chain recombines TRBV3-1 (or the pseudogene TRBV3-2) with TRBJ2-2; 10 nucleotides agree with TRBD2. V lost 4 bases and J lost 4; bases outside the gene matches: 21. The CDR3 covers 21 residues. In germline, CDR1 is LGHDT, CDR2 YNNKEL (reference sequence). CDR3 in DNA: TGTGCCAGCAGCCCCTCCGGAATCGAGCTAGCGGGAGAAGAACGCACCGGGGAGCTGTTTTTT. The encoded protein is CASSPSGIELAGEERTGELFF.

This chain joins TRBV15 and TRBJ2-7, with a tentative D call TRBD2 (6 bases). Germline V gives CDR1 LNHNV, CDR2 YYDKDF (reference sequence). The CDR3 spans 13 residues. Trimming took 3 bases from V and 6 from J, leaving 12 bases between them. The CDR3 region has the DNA TGTGCCACCAGCAGTCTGACTAGACGCGAGCAGTACTTC. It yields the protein CATSSLTRREQYF.

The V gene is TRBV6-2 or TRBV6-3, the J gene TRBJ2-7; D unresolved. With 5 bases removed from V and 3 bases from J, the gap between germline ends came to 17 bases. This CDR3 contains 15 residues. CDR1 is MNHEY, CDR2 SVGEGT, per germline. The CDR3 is CASSLEQPLFYEQYF. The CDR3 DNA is TGTGCCAGCAGTCTCGAACAGCCTTTGTTCTACGAGCAGTACTTC.

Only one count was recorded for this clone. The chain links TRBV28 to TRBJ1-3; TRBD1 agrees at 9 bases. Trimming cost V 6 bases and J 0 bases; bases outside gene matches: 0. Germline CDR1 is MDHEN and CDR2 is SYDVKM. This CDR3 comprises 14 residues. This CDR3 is CASRTGGSGNTIYF. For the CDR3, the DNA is TGTGCCAGCAGGACAGGGGGCTCTGGAAACACCATATATTTT.

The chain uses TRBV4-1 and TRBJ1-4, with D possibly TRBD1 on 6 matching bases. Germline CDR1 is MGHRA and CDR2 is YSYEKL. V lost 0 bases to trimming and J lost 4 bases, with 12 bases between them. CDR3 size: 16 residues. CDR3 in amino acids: CASSQERQGINEKLFF. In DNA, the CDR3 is TGCGCCAGCAGCCAAGAAAGGCAGGGGATTAATGAAAAACTGTTTTTT.

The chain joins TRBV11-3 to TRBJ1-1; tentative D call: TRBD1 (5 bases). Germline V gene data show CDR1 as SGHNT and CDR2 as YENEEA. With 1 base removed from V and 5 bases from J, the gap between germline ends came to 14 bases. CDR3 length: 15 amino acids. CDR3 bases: TGTGCCAGCAGCTTAGGAACAGGCCCGTATACTGAAGCTTTCTTT. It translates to CASSLGTGPYTEAFF. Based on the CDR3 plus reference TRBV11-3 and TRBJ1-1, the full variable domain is EAGVVQSPRYKIIEKKQPVAFWCNPISGHNTLYWYLQNLGQGPELLIRYENEEAVDDSQLPKDRFSAERLKGVDSTLKIQPAELGDSAVYLCASSLGTGPYTEAFFGQGTRLTVV.

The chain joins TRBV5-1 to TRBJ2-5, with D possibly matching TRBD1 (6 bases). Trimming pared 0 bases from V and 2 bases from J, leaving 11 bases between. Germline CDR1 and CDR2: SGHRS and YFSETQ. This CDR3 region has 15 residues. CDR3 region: CASSLALGQQETQYF. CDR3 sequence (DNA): TGCGCCAGCAGCTTGGCCCTAGGACAGCAAGAGACCCAGTACTTC.

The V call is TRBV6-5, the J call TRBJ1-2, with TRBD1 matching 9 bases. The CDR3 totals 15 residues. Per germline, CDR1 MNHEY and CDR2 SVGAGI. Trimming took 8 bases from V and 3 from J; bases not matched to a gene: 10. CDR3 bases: TGTGCCAGCTTTACCGCCGGGACAGGGCACTATGGCTACACCTTC. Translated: CASFTAGTGHYGYTF.

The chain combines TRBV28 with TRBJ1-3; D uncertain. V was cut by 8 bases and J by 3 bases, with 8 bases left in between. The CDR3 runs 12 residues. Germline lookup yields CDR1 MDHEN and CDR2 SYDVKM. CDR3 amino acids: CASSERGNTIYF. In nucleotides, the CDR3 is TGTGCCAGCTCAGAGCGTGGAAACACCATATATTTT.

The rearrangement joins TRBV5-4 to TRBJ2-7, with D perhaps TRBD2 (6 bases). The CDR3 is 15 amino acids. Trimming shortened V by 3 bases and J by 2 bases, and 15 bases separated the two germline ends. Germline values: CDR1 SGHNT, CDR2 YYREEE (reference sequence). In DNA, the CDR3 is TGTGCCAGCAGCTCCTCAGCGGGCCTAACCTACGAGCAGTACTTC. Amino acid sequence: CASSSSAGLTYEQYF.

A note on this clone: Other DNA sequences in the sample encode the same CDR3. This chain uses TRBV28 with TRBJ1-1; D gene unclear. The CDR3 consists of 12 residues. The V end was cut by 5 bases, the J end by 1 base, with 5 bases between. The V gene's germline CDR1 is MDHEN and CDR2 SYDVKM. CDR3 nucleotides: TGTGCCAGCAGTCCGTGGAACACTGAAGCTTTCTTT. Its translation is CASSPWNTEAFF.

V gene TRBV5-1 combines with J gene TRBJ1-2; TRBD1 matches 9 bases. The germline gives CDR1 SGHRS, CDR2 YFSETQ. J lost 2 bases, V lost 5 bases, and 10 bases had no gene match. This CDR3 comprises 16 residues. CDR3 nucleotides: TGCGCCAGCAGTCATAATACCGGGACAGGGAACTATGGCTACACCTTC. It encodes CASSHNTGTGNYGYTF. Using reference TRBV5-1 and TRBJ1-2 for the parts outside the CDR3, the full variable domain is KAGVTQTPRYLIKTRGQQVTLSCSPISGHRSVSWYQQTPGQGLQFLFEYFSETQRNKGNFPGRFSGRQFSNSRSEMNVSTLELGDSALYLCASSHNTGTGNYGYTFGSGTRLTVV.

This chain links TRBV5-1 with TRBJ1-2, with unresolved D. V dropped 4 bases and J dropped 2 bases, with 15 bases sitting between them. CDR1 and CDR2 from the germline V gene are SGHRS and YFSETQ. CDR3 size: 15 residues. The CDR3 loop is CASSPAAGNNYGYTF. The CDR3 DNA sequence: TGCGCCAGCAGCCCAGCAGCAGGAAACAACTATGGCTACACCTTC.

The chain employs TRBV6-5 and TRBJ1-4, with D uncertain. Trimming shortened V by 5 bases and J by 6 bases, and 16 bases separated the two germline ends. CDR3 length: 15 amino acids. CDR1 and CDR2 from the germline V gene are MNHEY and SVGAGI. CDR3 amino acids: CASSRSRVADEKLFF. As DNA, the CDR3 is TGTGCCAGCAGTCGCTCCCGGGTGGCGGATGAAAAACTGTTTTTT.

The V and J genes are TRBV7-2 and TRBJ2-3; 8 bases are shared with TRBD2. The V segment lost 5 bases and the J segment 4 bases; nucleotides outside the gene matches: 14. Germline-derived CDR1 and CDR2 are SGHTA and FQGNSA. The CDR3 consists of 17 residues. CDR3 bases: TGTGCCAGCAGCCCAGGCTGGCGGGGGGCGAGGCCAGATACGCAGTATTTT. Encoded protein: CASSPGWRGARPDTQYF.

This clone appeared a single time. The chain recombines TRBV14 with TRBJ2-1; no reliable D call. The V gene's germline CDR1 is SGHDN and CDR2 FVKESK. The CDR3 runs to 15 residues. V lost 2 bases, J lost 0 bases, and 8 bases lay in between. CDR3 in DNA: TGTGCCAGCAGCCAAACCTGGAGCTCCTACAATGAGCAGTTCTTC. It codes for CASSQTWSSYNEQFF. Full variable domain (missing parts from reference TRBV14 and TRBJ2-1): EAGVTQFPSHSVIEKGQTVTLRCDPISGHDNLYWYRRVMGKEIKFLLHFVKESKQDESGMPNNRFLAERTGGTYSTLKVQPAELEDSGVYFCASSQTWSSYNEQFFGPGTRLTVL.

This chain's CDR3 is CASSLTFFPGEGNTIYF. The CDR3 DNA follows: TGTGCCAGCAGCCTCACCTTCTTTCCAGGGGAGGGAAACACCATATATTTT. V gene TRBV7-2 combines with J gene TRBJ1-3, with D possibly being TRBD1 (6 bases). Germline V gives CDR1 SGHTA, CDR2 FQGNSA. V lost 5 bases and J lost 4, with 21 bases in between. The CDR3 is made up of 17 amino acids.

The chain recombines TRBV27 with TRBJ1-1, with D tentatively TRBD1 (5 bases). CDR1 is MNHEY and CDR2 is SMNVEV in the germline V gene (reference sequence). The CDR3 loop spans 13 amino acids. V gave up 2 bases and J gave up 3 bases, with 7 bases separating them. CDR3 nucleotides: TGTGCCAGCAGTTTACGACAGCACACTGAAGCTTTCTTT. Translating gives CASSLRQHTEAFF.

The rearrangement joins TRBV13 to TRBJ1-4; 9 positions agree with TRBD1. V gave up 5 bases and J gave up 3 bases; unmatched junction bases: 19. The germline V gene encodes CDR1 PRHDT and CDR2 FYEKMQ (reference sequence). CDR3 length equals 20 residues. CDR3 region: CASSRWETGTGTTPNEKLFF. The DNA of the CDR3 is TGTGCCAGCAGCCGATGGGAAACAGGGACAGGGACCACTCCTAATGAAAAACTGTTTTTT.

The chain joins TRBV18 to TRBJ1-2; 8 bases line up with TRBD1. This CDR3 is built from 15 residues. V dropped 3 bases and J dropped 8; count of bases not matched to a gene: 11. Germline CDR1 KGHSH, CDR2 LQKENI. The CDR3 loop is CASSPAPEAGGGYTF. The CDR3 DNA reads TGTGCCAGCTCACCCGCTCCAGAGGCAGGGGGCGGCTACACCTTC.

As DNA, the CDR3 is TGTGCCAGCAGTTTAAGGGGGCTAGGCAATTGGGAGACCCAGTACTTC. Protein sequence: CASSLRGLGNWETQYF. J is TRBJ2-5 and V is TRBV28; 7 bases align to TRBD1. Germline-derived CDR1 and CDR2 are MDHEN and SYDVKM. V shed 2 bases and J 5 bases; nucleotides not matched to a gene: 11. The CDR3 sequence is 16 residues long.